This is a list of T cell receptor beta chains from one sample in a study of blood T cell repertoires in COVID-19. This table comes from immunoSEQ multiplex PCR, and its TCRdb copy is limited to in-frame clones, with some not included. The repertoire consists of over 120,000 clones, with around 87% occurring once and the leading ten covering over 35%. Sequenced sample: peripheral blood. These receptors originate from a man aged 50 to 60 who had recovered from COVID-19. The CDR3 runs from the conserved cysteine through the conserved F or W. D genes are given only for firm matches. Only part of the rows carry a size: once, few, many, or a class if the clone is expanded.

12	TRBV30	TRBJ1-2	NA	NA	TGTGCCTGGAGCATAGGGGGCTATGGCTACACCTTC	CAWSIGGYGYTF
15	TRBV6-2/TRBV6-3	TRBJ2-7	TRBD1	NA	TGTGCCAGCAGTTACCCCGGACAGGGGGCGCGCGAGCAGTACTTC	CASSYPGQGAREQYF
15	TRBV10-2	TRBJ2-7	TRBD1	once	TGCGCCAGCAGTGCTAATTCGGGACAGTCGTTCGAGCAGTACTTC	CASSANSGQSFEQYF
17	TRBV5-6	TRBJ2-4	TRBD2	NA	TGTGCCAGCAGCCTACCCTATGGACTAGCGGGGATTAACATTCAGTACTTC	CASSLPYGLAGINIQYF
14	TRBV2	TRBJ2-7	TRBD1	NA	TGTGCCAGCAGGGGACAGGGGTTTTCCTACGAGCAGTACTTC	CASRGQGFSYEQYF
13	TRBV12-3/TRBV12-4	TRBJ1-1	NA	NA	TGTGCCAGCAGTTTTTTCCGGAACACTGAAGCTTTCTTT	CASSFFRNTEAFF
14	TRBV5-5	TRBJ1-3	NA	NA	TGTGCCAGCAGCTTCGGGGGGCCTGGAAACACCATATATTTT	CASSFGGPGNTIYF
16	TRBV27	TRBJ2-7	TRBD2	NA	TGTGCCAGCAGTCCCCGGACTAGCGGTTATACCTACGAGCAGTACTTC	CASSPRTSGYTYEQYF
14	TRBV18	TRBJ2-7	TRBD1	once	TGTGCCAGCTCACCGGGACAGGGGAGATACGAGCAGTACTTC	CASSPGQGRYEQYF
14	TRBV30	TRBJ1-1	TRBD1	NA	TGTGCCTGGAGTACGGGACAGCCGAACACTGAAGCTTTCTTT	CAWSTGQPNTEAFF
14	TRBV5-1	TRBJ2-3	TRBD2	once	TGCGCCAGCACGACTAGCGGGGGGCTTGATACGCAGTATTTT	CASTTSGGLDTQYF
13	TRBV7-2	TRBJ2-5	TRBD2	NA	TGTGCCAGCAGCGCGGGACTAGCGGAAGCCCAGTACTTC	CASSAGLAEAQYF
14	TRBV29-1	TRBJ1-1	NA	NA	TGCAGCGTTGATCCCCCACAAACGAACACTGAAGCTTTCTTT	CSVDPPQTNTEAFF
15	TRBV6-2/TRBV6-3	TRBJ2-7	TRBD2	NA	TGTGCCAGCAGTTACTCCGGGACTAGCGGCTACGAGCAGTACTTC	CASSYSGTSGYEQYF